The rows below give T cell receptor beta chains drawn from one sample of a study of tumor-infiltrating lymphocytes in primary liver carcinoma. TCRdb used MiXCR to reprocess the multiplex PCR reads, holding one entry per CDR3 protein. The profile shows about 30,000 distinct CDR3 sequences, less than 75% of them singletons. The source material was liver tumor tissue from sampling region 3. Receptors originate from a woman aged 30 to 39 with primary liver carcinoma and hepatitis B virus infection. The CDR3 runs from the conserved cysteine through the conserved F or W. A D gene is named only where the DNA matches it firmly. Rows may omit the clone size; those that give it use once, few, many or a size class.

>TRBD1|15|TRBJ1-3|-|TRBV6-5
CASRCWDRAGNTIYF
TGTGCCAGCAGGTGCTGGGACAGGGCTGGAAACACCATATATTTT
>-|15|TRBJ2-3|-|TRBV29-1
CSVEEQETRTDTQYF
TGCAGCGTTGAAGAACAGGAAACGAGAACAGATACGCAGTATTTT
>TRBD1|14|TRBJ2-7|-|TRBV4-1
CASSRGTVSYEQYF
TGTGCCAGCAGCCGAGGGACAGTCTCCTACGAGCAGTACTTC
>-|12|TRBJ2-1|few|TRBV11-3
CASSRPTFSQFF
TGTGCCAGCAGCAGACCAACCTTTAGCCAGTTCTTC
>TRBD2|16|TRBJ2-1|-|TRBV29-1
CSVGLAGGLRGNEQFF
TGCAGCGTTGGTCTAGCGGGAGGATTGAGGGGAAATGAGCAGTTCTTC
>-|12|TRBJ1-1|-|TRBV6-1
CVSSPQDPEAFF
TGTGTCAGCAGTCCACAGGACCCTGAAGCTTTCTTT
>-|14|TRBJ2-1|-|TRBV10-3
CAISPTAARDGLFF
TGTGCCATCAGTCCCACGGCGGCCCGGGATGGGCTGTTCTTC
>-|15|TRBJ2-1|-|TRBV5-4
CASNLMLETYNEQFF
TGTGCCAGCAACCTGATGCTGGAGACCTACAATGAGCAGTTCTTC
>TRBD2|18|TRBJ2-1|-|TRBV6-6
CASTSSRTWTSSDNEQFF
TGTGCCAGCACAAGCTCCAGAACCTGGACTAGCAGTGACAATGAGCAGTTCTTC
>TRBD1|16|TRBJ1-6|-|TRBV7-9
CVSSQGQGYYNSPLHF
TGTGTCAGCAGCCAGGGACAGGGCTATTATAATTCACCCCTCCACTTT
>-|14|TRBJ1-1|medium-sized|TRBV9
CASSVAHSGTEAFF
TGTGCCAGCAGCGTAGCCCACTCGGGCACTGAAGCTTTCTTT
>-|16|TRBJ2-1|-|TRBV5-4
CVSSLVGLVSYNGQFF
TGTGTCAGCAGCTTGGTCGGTCTAGTGTCCTACAATGGGCAGTTCTTC
>-|15|TRBJ2-2|-|TRBV12-3/TRBV12-4
CASREWDMNTGELFF
TGTGCCAGCCGGGAGTGGGACATGAACACCGGGGAACTGTTTTTT
>-|17|TRBJ2-3|-|TRBV5-4
CVSSIEGHPPLTDTQYF
TGTGTCAGCAGCATAGAGGGACACCCTCCACTCACAGATACGCAGTATTTT
>TRBD2|15|TRBJ2-1|-|TRBV7-9
CASICRGVAGHEQFF
TGTGCCAGCATCTGCCGTGGGGTAGCGGGACATGAGCAGTTCTTC
>-|13|TRBJ2-1|-|TRBV11-3
CAGARGSGDEQFF
TGTGCCGGCGCTAGGGGGAGTGGTGATGAGCAGTTCTTC
>TRBD1|14|TRBJ1-1|-|TRBV11-2
CASRYTGGRAESYF
TGTGCCAGCAGATATACAGGGGGGAGGGCTGAGTCTTACTTT
>TRBD2|16|TRBJ2-2|many|TRBV5-1
CASSPTSGSVTGELFF
TGCGCCAGCAGCCCCACTAGCGGGAGCGTTACCGGGGAGCTGTTTTTT
>-|14|TRBJ1-1|-|TRBV11-2
CASRYTGRRAEAFF
TGTGCTAGCAGATATACAGGGAGGAGGGCCGAAGCTTTCTTT
>TRBD1|13|TRBJ2-7|-|TRBV5-6
CASSLGTGLSQYF
TGTGCCAGCAGCTTAGGGACAGGGTTATCGCAGTATTTC
>-|14|TRBJ2-5|-|TRBV7-9
CARSLSGGQETQYF
TGTGCCAGGAGCTTATCGGGCGGGCAAGAGACCCAGTACTTC
>-|18|TRBJ1-2|-|TRBV6-1
CASSERFLVLGSNYVYTF
TGTGCCAGCAGTGAACGGTTCCTGGTCCTTGGGTCTAACTATGTCTACACCTTC
>TRBD2|19|TRBJ2-1|-|TRBV6-5
CASSYRGTSGSRYGNEQFF
TGTGCCAGCAGTTACCGCGGGACTAGCGGGAGTAGGTACGGCAATGAGCAGTTCTTC
>-|13|TRBJ2-1|few|TRBV7-3
CASSLLLGDEQFF
TGTGCCAGCAGCTTACTTTTAGGCGATGAGCAGTTCTTC
>-|11|TRBJ1-1|many|TRBV12-3/TRBV12-4
CASSSGAEAFF
TGTGCCAGCAGTTCAGGGGCTGAAGCTTTCTTT
>TRBD1|16|TRBJ2-3|-|TRBV11-2
CPSSRTRQGRGDTQYF
TGTCCCAGTAGCCGGACGCGACAGGGAAGAGGAGATACGCAGTATTTT
>-|16|TRBJ1-1|once|TRBV6-5
CASTIRPGLRNTEAFF
TGTGCCAGCACTATAAGACCGGGGCTTCGGAACACTGAAGCTTTCTTT
>TRBD1|15|TRBJ2-2|-|TRBV6-5
CASSPQTGFTGELFF
TGTGCCAGCAGTCCTCAGACAGGGTTCACCGGGGAGCTGTTTTTC
>TRBD2|16|TRBJ2-5|-|TRBV11-2
CASSIRTRTSRETQYF
TGTGCCAGTAGCATTCGAACCAGGACTAGCCGAGAGACCCAGTACTTC
>-|13|TRBJ2-7|-|TRBV11-1
CASSLVCLRDQYF
TGTGCCAGCAGCTTGGTATGCCTCCGCGATCAGTACTTC
>TRBD1|13|TRBJ2-1|many|TRBV12-3/TRBV12-4
CASSLAQDRGQFF
TGTGCCAGCAGTTTAGCCCAGGACAGGGGGCAGTTCTTC